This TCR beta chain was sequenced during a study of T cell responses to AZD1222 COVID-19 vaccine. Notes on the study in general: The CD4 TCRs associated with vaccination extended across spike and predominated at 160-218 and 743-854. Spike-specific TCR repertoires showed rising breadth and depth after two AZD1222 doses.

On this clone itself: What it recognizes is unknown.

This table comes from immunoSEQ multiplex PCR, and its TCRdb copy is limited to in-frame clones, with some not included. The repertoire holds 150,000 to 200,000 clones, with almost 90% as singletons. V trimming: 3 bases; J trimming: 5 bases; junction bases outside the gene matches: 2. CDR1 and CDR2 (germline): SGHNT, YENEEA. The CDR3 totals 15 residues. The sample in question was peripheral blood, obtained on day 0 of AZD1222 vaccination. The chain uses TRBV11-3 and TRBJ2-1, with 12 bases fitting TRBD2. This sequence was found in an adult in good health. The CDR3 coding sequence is TGTGCCAGCAGCTTGAGGACTAGCGGGAACAATGAGCAGTTCTTC. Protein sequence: CASSLRTSGNNEQFF.